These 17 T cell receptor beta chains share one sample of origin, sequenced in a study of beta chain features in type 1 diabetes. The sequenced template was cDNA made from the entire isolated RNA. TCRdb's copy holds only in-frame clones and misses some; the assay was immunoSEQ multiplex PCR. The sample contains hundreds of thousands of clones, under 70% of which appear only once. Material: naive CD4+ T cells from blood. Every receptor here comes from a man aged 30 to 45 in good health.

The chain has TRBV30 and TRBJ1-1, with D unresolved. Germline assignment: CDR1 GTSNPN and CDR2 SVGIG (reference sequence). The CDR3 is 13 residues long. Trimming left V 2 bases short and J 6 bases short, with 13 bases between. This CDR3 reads CAWSPSPGAEAFF. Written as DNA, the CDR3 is TGTGCCTGGAGTCCCTCCCCCGGGGCTGAAGCTTTCTTT.

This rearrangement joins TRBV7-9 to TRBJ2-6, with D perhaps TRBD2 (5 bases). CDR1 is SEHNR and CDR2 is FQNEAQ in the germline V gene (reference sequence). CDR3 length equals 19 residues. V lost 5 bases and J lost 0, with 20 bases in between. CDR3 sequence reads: CASSLGDGPPLSGANVLTF. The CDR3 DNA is TGTGCCAGCAGCCTGGGAGACGGACCCCCCCTCTCTGGGGCCAACGTCCTGACTTTC. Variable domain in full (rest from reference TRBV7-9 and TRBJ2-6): DTGVSQNPRHKITKRGQNVTFRCDPISEHNRLYWYRQTLGQGPEFLTYFQNEAQLEKSRLLSDRFSAERPKGSFSTLEIQRTEQGDSAMYLCASSLGDGPPLSGANVLTFGAGSRLTVL.

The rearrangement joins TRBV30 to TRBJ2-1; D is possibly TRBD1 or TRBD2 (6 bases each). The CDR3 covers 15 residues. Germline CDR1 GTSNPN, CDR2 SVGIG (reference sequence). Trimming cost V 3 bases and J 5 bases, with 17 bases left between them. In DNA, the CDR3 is TGTGCCTGGAGGATCGAAAGGGGGGTCCACAATGAGCAGTTCTTC. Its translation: CAWRIERGVHNEQFF.

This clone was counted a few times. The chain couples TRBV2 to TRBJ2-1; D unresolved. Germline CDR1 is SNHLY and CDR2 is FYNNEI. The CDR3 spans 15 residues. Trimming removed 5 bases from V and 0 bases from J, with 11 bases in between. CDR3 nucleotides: TGTGCCAGCAGTTACTCCTTTAGCTCCTACAATGAGCAGTTCTTC. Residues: CASSYSFSSYNEQFF.

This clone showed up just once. CDR3 sequence (DNA): TGCAGCGTGAGGCGGCGGGGCCAGGAGGATGAGCAGTTCTTC. Translating gives CSVRRRGQEDEQFF. The chain joins TRBV29-1 to TRBJ2-1, with a possible D match to TRBD2 (6 bases). This CDR3 is built from 14 residues. Trimming left V 6 bases short and J 8 bases short, with 20 bases between. From germline, CDR1 is SQVTM and CDR2 ANQGSEA.

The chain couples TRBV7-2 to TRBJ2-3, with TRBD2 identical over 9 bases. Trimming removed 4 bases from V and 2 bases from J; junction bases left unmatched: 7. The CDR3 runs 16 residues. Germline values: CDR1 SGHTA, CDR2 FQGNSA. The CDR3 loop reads CASSSPAGGLTDTQYF. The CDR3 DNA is TGTGCCAGCAGCTCCCCGGCGGGAGGGCTCACAGATACGCAGTATTTT.

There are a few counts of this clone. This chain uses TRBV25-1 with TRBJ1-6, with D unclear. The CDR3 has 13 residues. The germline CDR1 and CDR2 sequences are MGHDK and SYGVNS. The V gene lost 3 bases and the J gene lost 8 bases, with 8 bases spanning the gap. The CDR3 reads CASSDRVDSPLHF. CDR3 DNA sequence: TGTGCCAGCAGTGACCGGGTCGATTCACCCCTCCACTTT.

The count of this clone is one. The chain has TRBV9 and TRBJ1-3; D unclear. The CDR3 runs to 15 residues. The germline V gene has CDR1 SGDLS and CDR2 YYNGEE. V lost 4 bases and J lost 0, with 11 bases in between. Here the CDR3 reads CASSINGNSGNTIYF. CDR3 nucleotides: TGTGCCAGCAGCATAAACGGCAACTCTGGAAACACCATATATTTT.

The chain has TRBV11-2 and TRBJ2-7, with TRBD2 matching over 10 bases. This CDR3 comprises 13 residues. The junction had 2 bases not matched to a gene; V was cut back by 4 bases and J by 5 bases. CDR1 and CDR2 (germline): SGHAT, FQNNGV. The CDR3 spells CASSSGLADEQYF. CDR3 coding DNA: TGTGCCAGCAGCTCCGGACTAGCGGACGAGCAGTACTTC.

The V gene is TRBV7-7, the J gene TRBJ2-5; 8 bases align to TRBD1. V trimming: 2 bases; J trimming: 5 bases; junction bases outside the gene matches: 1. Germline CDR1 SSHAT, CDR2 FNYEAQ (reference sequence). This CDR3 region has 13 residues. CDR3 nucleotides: TGTGCCAGCAGCTTAAACAGGGGGGAGACCCAGTACTTC. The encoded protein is CASSLNRGETQYF.

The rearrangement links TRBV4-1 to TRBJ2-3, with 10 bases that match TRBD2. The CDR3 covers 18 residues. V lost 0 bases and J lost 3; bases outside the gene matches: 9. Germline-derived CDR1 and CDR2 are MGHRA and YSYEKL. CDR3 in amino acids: CASSQEYGLAGDTDTQYF. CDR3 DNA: TGCGCCAGCAGCCAAGAATATGGCCTAGCGGGGGATACAGATACGCAGTATTTT.

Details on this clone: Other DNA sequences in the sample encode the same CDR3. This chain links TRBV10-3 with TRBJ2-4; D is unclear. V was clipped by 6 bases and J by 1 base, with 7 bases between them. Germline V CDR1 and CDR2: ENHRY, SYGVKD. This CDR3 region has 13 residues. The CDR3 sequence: CAIRDGAKNIQYF. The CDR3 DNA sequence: TGTGCCATCAGAGATGGGGCCAAAAACATTCAGTACTTC.

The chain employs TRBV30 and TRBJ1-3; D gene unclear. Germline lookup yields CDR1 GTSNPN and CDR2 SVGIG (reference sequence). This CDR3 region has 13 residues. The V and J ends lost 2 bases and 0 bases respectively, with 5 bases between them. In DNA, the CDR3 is TGTGCCTGGAGTATCAGCTCTGGAAACACCATATATTTT. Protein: CAWSISSGNTIYF.

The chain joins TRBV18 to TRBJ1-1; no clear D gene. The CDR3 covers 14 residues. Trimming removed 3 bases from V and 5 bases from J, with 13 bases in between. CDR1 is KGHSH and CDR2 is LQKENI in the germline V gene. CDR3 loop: CASSPSDGLTEAFF. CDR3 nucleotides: TGTGCCAGCTCACCCTCGGACGGGTTGACTGAAGCTTTCTTT.

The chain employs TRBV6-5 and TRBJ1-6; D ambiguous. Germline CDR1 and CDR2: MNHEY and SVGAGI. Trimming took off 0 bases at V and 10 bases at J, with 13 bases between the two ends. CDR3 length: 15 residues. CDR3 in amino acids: CASSYSVTVDSPLHF. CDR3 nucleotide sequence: TGTGCCAGCAGTTACTCGGTAACCGTAGACTCACCCCTCCACTTT.

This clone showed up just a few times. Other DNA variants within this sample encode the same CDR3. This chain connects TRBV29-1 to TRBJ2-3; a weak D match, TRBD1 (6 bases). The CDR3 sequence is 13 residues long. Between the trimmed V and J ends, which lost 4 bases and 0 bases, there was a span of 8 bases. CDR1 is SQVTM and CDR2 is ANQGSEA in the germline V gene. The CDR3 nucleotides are TGCAGCGTTGGGGGGCAAAGCACAGATACGCAGTATTTT. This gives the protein CSVGGQSTDTQYF.

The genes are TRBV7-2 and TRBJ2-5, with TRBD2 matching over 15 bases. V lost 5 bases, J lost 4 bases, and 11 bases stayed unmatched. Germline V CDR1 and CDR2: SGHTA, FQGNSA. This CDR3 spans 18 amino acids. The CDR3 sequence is CASSRVPGLAGGGETQYF. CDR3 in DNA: TGTGCCAGCAGCCGCGTCCCGGGACTAGCGGGAGGTGGAGAGACCCAGTACTTC. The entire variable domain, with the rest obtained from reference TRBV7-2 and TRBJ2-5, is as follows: GAGVSQSPSNKVTEKGKDVELRCDPISGHTALYWYRQSLGQGLEFLIYFQGNSAPDKSGLPSDRFSAERTGGSVSTLTIQRTQQEDSAVYLCASSRVPGLAGGGETQYFGPGTRLLVL.